The TCR beta chain under discussion was sequenced for a study of cytomegalovirus exposure and HLA in healthy donors. Findings and limits, study-wide: Researchers counted some 150 TCR beta chains as cytomegalovirus-associated.

A note on this clone: The antigen remains unidentified.

With 2 bases removed from V and 11 bases from J, the gap between germline ends came to 16 bases. This CDR3 has 13 residues. Germline V gives CDR1 SGHRS, CDR2 YFSETQ. It was with 60 Vbeta and 13 Jbeta primers that the PCR ran. Clones were sequenced by immunoSEQ multiplex PCR, and TCRdb holds only the in-frame ones, with some missing. The sample holds nearly 200,000 clones; 82% are singletons and the top ten take 6.5%. The sequenced sample was PBMCs. This TCR came from a woman aged 45-65 years in good health and CMV-seropositive. The chain joins TRBV5-1 to TRBJ1-1; TRBD1 might be the D (6 bases). CDR3 residues: CASSFQTGGRAFF. Here the CDR3 DNA reads TGCGCCAGCAGCTTTCAGACAGGCGGTCGGGCTTTCTTT.